This T cell receptor (beta chain) originates from a study of PD-L1 blockade in urothelial cancer. Study as a whole: It was at 3 weeks (second dose) and 6 weeks after treatment start that blood was analyzed. Per blood sample, T cells had a median of roughly 150,000.

The CDR3 has 16 residues. CDR1 SQVTM and CDR2 ANQGSEA come from the germline V gene. Trimming at V came to 7 bases and at J to 1 base, leaving 11 bases not matched to a gene. The time point was: pretreatment peripheral blood. Data came from immunoSEQ multiplex PCR; TCRdb stores just in-frame clones and leaves some out. The repertoire includes 54,000 or so clones, around four fifths of them detected once, and roughly 1.4% sits in the top ten. The origin of this receptor is a man between 45 and 60 years old with urothelial cancer. This chain uses TRBV29-1 with TRBJ2-3, with TRBD2 matching over 10 bases. The specimen comprised PBMCs, sampled around atezolizumab (anti-PD-L1) treatment. The CDR3 DNA is TGCAGCGCCTACCCGATTCTAGCGGGGGGCACAGATACGCAGTATTTT. Translation gives CSAYPILAGGTDTQYF.